This T cell receptor beta chain was recovered during a study of beta chain features in type 1 diabetes. This clone was found a few times. Germline V CDR1 and CDR2: SGHVS, FNYEAQ. The CDR3 length is 15 residues. V was clipped by 1 base and J by 5 bases; unmatched bases: 2. Investigators reverse transcribed all isolated RNA, so they sequenced expressed TCRB transcripts. Clones were sequenced by immunoSEQ multiplex PCR, and TCRdb holds only the in-frame ones, with some missing. The table includes around 240,000 clones, 9% to 10% detected once. The V and J genes are TRBV7-6 and TRBJ2-7; 13 bases are a match to TRBD2. The receptor was isolated from a woman between 18 and 29 years old in good health. Material for sequencing was naive CD4+ T cells from blood. CDR3 sequence: CASSLGTSGRDEQYF. CDR3 DNA sequence: TGTGCCAGCAGCTTAGGGACTAGCGGGAGAGACGAGCAGTACTTC.